Below are 3 T cell receptor beta chains sequenced from a single sample in a study of T cell repertoires in cytomegalovirus infection. These receptors have no identified antigens. In TCRdb, the reads were re-called with MiXCR into one record per CDR3 protein. The sample holds about 770,000 distinct CDR3 sequences, 25% to 35% seen once. Sequenced material: cultured CD8+ T cells from PBMCs, taken from culture after CMV antigen stimulation. The receptors shown here come from a human donor in good health (CMV status not recorded). Some clones in this sample may be carry-over from other donors' samples.

This clonotype was detected only a few times. This chain connects TRBV4-2 to TRBJ2-3, with 13 bases fitting TRBD2. Germline lookup yields CDR1 LGHNA and CDR2 YNFKEQ. This CDR3 contains 18 residues. J gave up 2 bases and V 0 bases, and 5 bases lay outside the gene matches. The DNA for the CDR3 is TGTGCCAGCAGCCAAGACGCGGGACTAGCGGGGATCACAGATACGCAGTATTTT. It translates to CASSQDAGLAGITDTQYF.

J is TRBJ2-1 and V is TRBV5-1, with unresolved D. This CDR3 contains 12 residues. V lost 6 bases, J lost 10 bases, and 14 bases lay in between. Germline V CDR1 and CDR2: SGHRS, YFSETQ. The CDR3 sequence: CASTMTGVEQFF. Here the CDR3 DNA reads TGCGCCAGCACCATGACCGGAGTGGAGCAGTTCTTC.

This chain uses TRBV11-2 with TRBJ2-1, with a tentative D call TRBD2 (6 bases). Trimming shortened V by 3 bases and J by 5 bases, and 11 bases separated the two germline ends. Germline V lookup: CDR1 SGHAT, CDR2 FQNNGV. The CDR3 runs to 14 residues. The CDR3 reads CASSLKPGDNEQFF. The CDR3 bases are TGTGCCAGCAGCTTGAAACCGGGGGACAATGAGCAGTTCTTC.